This TCR beta chain was recovered during a study of T cells in Graves' hyperthyroidism and ophthalmopathy. Findings and caveats of the study: Appearing also in blood were most of the thyroid clonotypes expanded above 0.001.

This clonotype was seen ten or more times. The target antigen is unknown. The investigators amplified TCR beta CDR3 regions from RNA transcripts. First-round RT-PCR targeting the TCR CDR3 was performed with the HTBI primer set. TCRdb itself ran the multiplex PCR reads through MiXCR, one entry per CDR3 protein. The sample carries about 560,000 distinct CDR3 sequences, under 60% recorded once. Newly diagnosed patients aged 18 to 65 had hyperthyroidism of under 2 months' duration. This CDR3 spans 13 amino acids. V was clipped by 3 bases and J by 0 bases, with 9 bases between them. Germline V CDR1 and CDR2: SQVTM, ANQGSEA.

The source is a young woman with Graves' hyperthyroidism. This sequence joins TRBV29-1 and TRBJ2-7, with a weak D call TRBD2 (6 bases). Material: peripheral blood or thyroid tissue (not recorded which). CDR3 coding DNA: TGCAGCGTTGAGGCGGGATCCTCCTACGAGCAGTACTTC. This encodes CSVEAGSSYEQYF.